Sequencing of this TCR beta chain was carried out in a study of blood T cell repertoires in COVID-19. Study background: Acute-phase and convalescent COVID-19 samples originated in the United States, Italy and Spain. PBMCs, B-cell-depleted T cells, or T cells provided the cDNA or gDNA that made up the material.

Trimming removed 5 bases from V and 3 bases from J; junction bases left unmatched: 7. This CDR3 comprises 15 residues. Per the germline V gene, CDR1 is SGHTA and CDR2 is FQGNSA. The repertoire was sequenced with immunoSEQ multiplex PCR; TCRdb's copy has only in-frame clones and lacks some. The profile shows about 240,000 clones, about nine tenths of them singletons. The specimen sequenced was peripheral blood. The genes are TRBV7-2 and TRBJ1-5; 7 nucleotides align to TRBD1. The sequence came from a man aged 55 to 70 who had recovered from COVID-19. CDR3 in DNA: TGTGCCAGCAGCGTGACAGGGTCCTACAATCAGCCCCAGCATTTT. It specifies CASSVTGSYNQPQHF.